The rows below give T cell receptor beta chains drawn from one sample of a study of cytomegalovirus exposure and HLA in healthy donors. The table came from immunoSEQ multiplex PCR; TCRdb's copy has only in-frame clones and leaves some out. The sample lists about 93,000 clones, about four fifths occurring once. Sequences were obtained from PBMCs. Every receptor here comes from a man aged 50-59 years in good health and CMV-seronegative. CDR3s include the opening cysteine and the closing phenylalanine or tryptophan. D genes are given only for firm matches. Rows give clone size only sometimes, using once, few, many, or a class for an expanded clone.

clone_size j_call d_call v_call cdr3_nt cdr3_aa
. TRBJ2-1 . TRBV7-3 TGTGCCAGCAGCTTAAATAACAATGAGCAGTTCTTC CASSLNNNEQFF
. TRBJ1-2 TRBD1 TRBV5-8 TGTGCCAGCAGCCCCACGACGGGACAGGGACTTATTAAGGGCGGGGGCTACACCTTC CASSPTTGQGLIKGGGYTF
. TRBJ2-3 . TRBV18 TGTGCCAGCTCACCACCGTATGCAGGGAGCACAGATACGCAGTATTTT CASSPPYAGSTDTQYF
. TRBJ2-7 . TRBV2 TGTGCCAGCAGTGAAGCCGAGGGACAAAGGGGCCACGAGCAGTACTTC CASSEAEGQRGHEQYF
few TRBJ1-4 . TRBV6-6 TGTGCCAGCAGTCCGGTGGGCCGTCGAGAAAAACTGTTTTTT CASSPVGRREKLFF
. TRBJ1-5 . TRBV19 TGTGCCAGTAGTATCTCGTCAGGGATGGGAAGCAATCAGCCCCAGCATTTT CASSISSGMGSNQPQHF
. TRBJ2-7 TRBD1 TRBV30 TGTGCCTGGAGTAGGGACAGTGCCTACGAGCAGTACTTC CAWSRDSAYEQYF
. TRBJ1-2 . TRBV15 TGTGCCACCAGTAGAGGCGGGACTCCCTATGGCTACACCTTC CATSRGGTPYGYTF
. TRBJ2-7 TRBD2 TRBV2 TGTGCCAGCAGTTCTACGACAGGGAGGTTTACTAGCGGGAGGCCCGAGCAGTACTTC CASSSTTGRFTSGRPEQYF
once TRBJ1-1 . TRBV29-1 TGCAGCGGGACCCGGACAGCGCAGAACACTGAAGCTTTCTTT CSGTRTAQNTEAFF
. TRBJ2-5 TRBD1 TRBV6-6 TGTGCCAGCAGTAACCTCTTAGGACAGGTCTCAGAGACCCAGTACTTC CASSNLLGQVSETQYF
few TRBJ2-7 . TRBV4-2 TGTGCCAGCAGCCGAGTCGTGGGGGGACAGCTCTACGAGCAGTACTTC CASSRVVGGQLYEQYF